This T cell receptor beta chain was identified during a study of T cells in narcolepsy. Background on the study: Enrolled donors included narcolepsy type 1 or type 2 patients and healthy controls. General observations from the study: Autoreactive clonotypes reportedly recurred in blood of same and different patients, not controls. Autoreactive HCRT-specific and TRIB2-specific clonotypes were marked in same-patient CSF-versus-blood CD4+ comparisons. Some memory CD4+ repertoires had no autoreactive clone sequences.

In the case of this clone: Its antigen remains unknown. Other nucleotide sequences from this sample produce the same CDR3.

The assay was immunoSEQ multiplex PCR, and TCRdb's table has in-frame clones only and misses some. The table has about 35,000 clones, roughly 80% seen once. V lost 0 bases to trimming and J lost 7 bases, with 11 bases between them. This CDR3 region has 13 residues. Germline V gene lookup returns CDR1 SGHRS and CDR2 YFSETQ. The chain combines TRBV5-1 with TRBJ2-7; perhaps TRBD2 as D (7 bases). This TCR was sampled from a human donor in good health. The source material was memory (CD45RA-) CD4+ T cells from blood. The CDR3 is CASSLAGEGEQYF. CDR3 DNA sequence: TGCGCCAGCAGCTTGGCAGGGGAGGGGGAGCAGTACTTC.